This T cell receptor beta chain is drawn from a study of blood T cell repertoires in COVID-19. Study context: Acute-phase and convalescent COVID-19 samples originated in the United States, Italy and Spain.

Trimming removed 5 bases from V and 0 bases from J; junction bases left unmatched: 7. The length of the CDR3 is 15 residues. Per germline, CDR1 MNHEY and CDR2 SVGAGI. The data were produced by immunoSEQ multiplex PCR, yet TCRdb's version contains in-frame clones alone and is incomplete. In the table there are 50,000 to 75,000 clones, over 60% of which are singletons. J is TRBJ2-7 and V is TRBV6-5, with 7 bases aligning to TRBD1. Sequencing input: peripheral blood. The clonotype originates from a human donor in a cohort sampled during active COVID-19. As DNA, the CDR3 is TGTGCCAGCAGTACCCAGACAGGGAACTCCTACGAGCAGTACTTC. Residues: CASSTQTGNSYEQYF.